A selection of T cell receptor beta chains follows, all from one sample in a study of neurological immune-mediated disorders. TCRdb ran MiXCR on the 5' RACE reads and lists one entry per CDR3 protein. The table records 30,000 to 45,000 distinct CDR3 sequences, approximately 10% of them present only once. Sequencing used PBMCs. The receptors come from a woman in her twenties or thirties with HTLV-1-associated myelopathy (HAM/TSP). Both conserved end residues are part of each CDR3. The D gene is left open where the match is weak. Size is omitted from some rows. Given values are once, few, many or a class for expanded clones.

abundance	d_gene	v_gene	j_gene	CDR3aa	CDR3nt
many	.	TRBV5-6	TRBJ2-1	CASSFASWRSYEQFF	TGTGCCAGCAGCTTTGCTAGTTGGAGGAGCTATGAGCAGTTCTTC
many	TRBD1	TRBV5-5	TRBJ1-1	CASSHRTGMNTEAFF	TGTGCCAGCAGCCACCGGACAGGGATGAACACTGAAGCTTTCTTT
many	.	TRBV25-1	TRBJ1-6	CASSAQANSPLHF	TGTGCCAGCAGTGCCCAGGCTAATTCACCCCTCCACTTT
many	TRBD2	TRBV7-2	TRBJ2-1	CASRTSGPNNEQFF	TGTGCCAGCCGCACTAGCGGACCGAACAATGAGCAGTTCTTC
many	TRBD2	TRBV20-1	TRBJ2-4	CSARDHLRGALEAKNIQYF	TGCAGTGCTAGAGATCATTTGCGGGGGGCTCTGGAAGCCAAAAACATTCAGTACTTC
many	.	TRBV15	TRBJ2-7	CATSRAYGTTYEQYF	TGTGCCACCAGCAGAGCTTACGGGACCACCTACGAGCAGTACTTC
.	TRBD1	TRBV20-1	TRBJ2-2	CSAKGTGNTGELFF	TGCAGTGCAAAAGGGACAGGGAACACCGGGGAGCTGTTTTTT
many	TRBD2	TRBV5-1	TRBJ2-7	CASSFTSGGNEQYF	TGCGCCAGCAGCTTTACTAGCGGGGGGAACGAGCAGTACTTC
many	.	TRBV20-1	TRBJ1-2	CSARDLPSGGFGYGYTF	TGCAGTGCTAGAGATCTCCCCTCCGGCGGGTTCGGCTATGGCTACACCTTC
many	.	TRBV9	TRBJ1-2	CASSAGGVAGGYTF	TGTGCCAGCAGCGCTGGAGGGGTCGCGGGGGGCTACACCTTC
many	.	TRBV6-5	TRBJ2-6	CASSYSGSGANVLTF	TGTGCCAGCAGTTACTCCGGTTCCGGGGCCAACGTCCTGACTTTC
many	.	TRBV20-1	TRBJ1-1	CSARAQGDTEAFF	TGCAGTGCTAGAGCCCAGGGTGACACTGAAGCTTTCTTT
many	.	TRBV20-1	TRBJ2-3	CSARGGVGDTQYF	TGCAGTGCTAGAGGCGGGGTTGGAGATACGCAGTATTTT
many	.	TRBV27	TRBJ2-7	CASTLQGSGDYEQYF	TGTGCCAGCACCTTACAGGGGTCGGGGGACTACGAGCAGTACTTC
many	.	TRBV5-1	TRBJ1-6	CASSLGDYPSPLHF	TGCGCCAGCAGCTTGGGAGACTATCCTTCGCCCCTCCACTTT
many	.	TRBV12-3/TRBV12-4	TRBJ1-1	CASSFGLGAFF	TGTGCCAGCAGTTTCGGGCTGGGAGCTTTCTTT
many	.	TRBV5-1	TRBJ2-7	CASSSGERTDEQYF	TGCGCCAGCAGCTCAGGGGAGAGAACCGACGAGCAGTACTTC
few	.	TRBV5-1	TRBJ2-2	CASRQPGSTGELFF	TGCGCCAGCAGGCAGCCCGGGAGCACCGGGGAGCTGTTTTTT
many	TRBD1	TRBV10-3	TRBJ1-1	CAITTGENTEAFF	TGTGCCATCACCACAGGGGAGAACACTGAAGCTTTCTTT
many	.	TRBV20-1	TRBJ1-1	CSASSVSEAFF	TGCAGTGCTAGTAGTGTCTCTGAAGCTTTCTTT
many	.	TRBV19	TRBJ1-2	CASSKIGGIQGSKSYTF	TGTGCCAGTAGCAAAATTGGGGGGATTCAGGGTTCGAAAAGCTACACCTTC
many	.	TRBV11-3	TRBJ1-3	CASSPGTLRSGNTIYF	TGTGCCAGCAGCCCGGGGACTCTTCGCTCTGGAAACACCATATATTTT
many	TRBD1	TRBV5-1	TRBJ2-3	CASSLGDRESTDTQYF	TGCGCCAGCAGCTTGGGAGACAGGGAAAGCACAGATACGCAGTATTTT
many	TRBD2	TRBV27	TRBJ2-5	CASSIGLAGQETQYF	TGTGCCAGCAGTATAGGACTAGCGGGGCAAGAGACCCAGTACTTC
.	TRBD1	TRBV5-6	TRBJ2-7	CASRRTGGGGSYEQYF	TGTGCCAGCAGGCGGACAGGGGGCGGTGGCTCCTACGAGCAGTACTTC
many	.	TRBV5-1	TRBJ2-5	CASSLSGGEETQYF	TGCGCCAGCAGCTTGTCTGGGGGCGAGGAGACCCAGTACTTC
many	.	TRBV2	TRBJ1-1	CASSEGGGLSEAFF	TGTGCCAGCAGTGAAGGGGGGGGGCTATCTGAAGCTTTCTTT
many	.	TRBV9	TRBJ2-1	CASSPHPSSYNEQFF	TGTGCCAGCAGCCCTCATCCCAGCTCCTACAATGAGCAGTTCTTC
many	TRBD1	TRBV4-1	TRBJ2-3	CASSLDRGMEDTQYF	TGCGCCAGCAGCCTGGACAGGGGGATGGAAGATACGCAGTATTTT
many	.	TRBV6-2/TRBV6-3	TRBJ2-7	CASSDYEQYF	TGTGCCAGCAGTGACTACGAGCAGTACTTC
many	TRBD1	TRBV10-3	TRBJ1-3	CAISGDRARNTIYF	TGTGCCATCAGCGGGGACAGGGCTAGAAACACCATATATTTT
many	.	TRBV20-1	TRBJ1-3	CSAWTRSGNTIYF	TGCAGTGCTTGGACACGCTCTGGAAACACCATATATTTT
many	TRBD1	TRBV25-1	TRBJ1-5	CASSSGQGVGQPQHF	TGTGCCAGCAGCTCTGGACAGGGGGTAGGGCAGCCCCAGCATTTT
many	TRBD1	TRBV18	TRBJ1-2	CASSPRFDRGDYGYTF	TGTGCCAGCTCACCCAGATTTGACAGGGGTGACTATGGCTACACCTTC
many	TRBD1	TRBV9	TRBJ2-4	CASSVGDRDRIQYF	TGTGCCAGCAGCGTAGGGGACAGGGATCGGATTCAGTACTTC
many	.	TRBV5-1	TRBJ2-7	CASSLAIWGADEQYF	TGCGCCAGCAGCTTGGCCATATGGGGGGCGGACGAGCAGTACTTC
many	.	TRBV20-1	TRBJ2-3	CSAFPGPSTDTQYF	TGCAGTGCTTTCCCGGGACCTAGCACAGATACGCAGTATTTT
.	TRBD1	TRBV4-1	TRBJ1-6	CASSDWGQGNSPLHF	TGCGCCAGTTCCGACTGGGGACAGGGAAATTCACCCCTCCACTTT
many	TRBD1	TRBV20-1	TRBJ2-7	CSGWDSQSSYEQYF	TGCAGTGGTTGGGACAGCCAAAGCTCCTACGAGCAGTACTTC
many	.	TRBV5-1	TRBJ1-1	CASSVQGSIMNTEAFF	TGCGCCAGCAGCGTCCAGGGAAGCATTATGAACACTGAAGCTTTCTTT
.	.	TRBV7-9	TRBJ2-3	CASSSWGASTDTQYF	TGTGCCAGCAGCTCCTGGGGAGCTAGCACAGATACGCAGTATTTT
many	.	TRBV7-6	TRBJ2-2	CASSLLAANTGELFF	TGTGCCAGCAGCTTATTGGCCGCTAACACCGGGGAGCTGTTTTTT
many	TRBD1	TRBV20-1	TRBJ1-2	CSATTDRGLDRGYTF	TGCAGTGCTACAACCGACAGGGGGCTGGATCGTGGCTACACCTTC
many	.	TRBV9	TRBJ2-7	CASSPKPGTYYEQYF	TGTGCCAGCAGCCCGAAGCCGGGAACATACTACGAGCAGTACTTC
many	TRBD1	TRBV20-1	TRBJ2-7	CSAPGTGGYEQYF	TGCAGTGCTCCCGGGACAGGGGGTTACGAGCAGTACTTC
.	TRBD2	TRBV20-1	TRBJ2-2	CGARDPRASGGATWELFF	TGCGGTGCTAGAGATCCTCGGGCCAGCGGGGGGGCCACCTGGGAGCTGTTTTTT
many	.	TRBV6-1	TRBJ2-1	CASSGRGGGNEQFF	TGTGCCAGCAGTGGAAGGGGAGGTGGAAATGAGCAGTTCTTC
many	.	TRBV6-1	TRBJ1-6	CASSENNSPLHF	TGTGCCAGCAGTGAAAATAATTCACCCCTCCACTTT
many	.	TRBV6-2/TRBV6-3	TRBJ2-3	CASSYPGGPDTQYF	TGTGCCAGCAGTTACCCGGGTGGTCCAGATACGCAGTATTTT
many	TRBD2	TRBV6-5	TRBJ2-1	CASRIAGGSEQFF	TGTGCCAGCAGGATAGCGGGGGGGAGTGAGCAGTTCTTC
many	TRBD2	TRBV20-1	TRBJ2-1	CSARGGGYLLSSYNEQFF	TGCAGTGCTAGAGGGGGGGGGTATTTACTCAGCTCCTACAATGAGCAGTTCTTC
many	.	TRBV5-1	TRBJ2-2	CASSLETNPNTGELFF	TGCGCCAGCAGCTTGGAGACAAATCCGAACACCGGGGAGCTGTTTTTT
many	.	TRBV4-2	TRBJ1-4	CASSQDLWEKLFF	TGTGCCAGCAGCCAAGATTTATGGGAAAAACTGTTTTTT
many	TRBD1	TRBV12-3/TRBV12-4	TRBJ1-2	CASSLVPPGTGGDGYTF	TGTGCCAGCAGTTTAGTCCCTCCGGGGACAGGGGGCGATGGCTACACCTTC
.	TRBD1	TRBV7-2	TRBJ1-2	CASSSRAGQLMDYGYTF	TGTGCCAGCAGCTCTAGGGCGGGACAGCTAATGGACTATGGCTACACCTTC
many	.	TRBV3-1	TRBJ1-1	CASSQGGNTEAFF	TGTGCCAGCAGCCAGGGGGGCAACACTGAAGCTTTCTTT
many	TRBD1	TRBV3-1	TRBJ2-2	CASSQRQGANTGELFF	TGTGCCAGCAGCCAACGGCAGGGGGCCAACACCGGGGAGCTGTTTTTT